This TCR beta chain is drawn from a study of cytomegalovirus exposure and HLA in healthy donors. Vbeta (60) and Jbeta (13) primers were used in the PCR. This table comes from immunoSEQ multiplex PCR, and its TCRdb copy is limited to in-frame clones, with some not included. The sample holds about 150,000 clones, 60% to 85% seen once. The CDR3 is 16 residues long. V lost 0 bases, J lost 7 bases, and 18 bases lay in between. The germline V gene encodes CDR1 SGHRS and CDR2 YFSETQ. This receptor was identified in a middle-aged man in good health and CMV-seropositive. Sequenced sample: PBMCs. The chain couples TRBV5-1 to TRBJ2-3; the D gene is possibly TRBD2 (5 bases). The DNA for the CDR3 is TGCGCCAGCAGCTTGGGGCCGGGAACCCAGGCCCATACGCAGTATTTT. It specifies CASSLGPGTQAHTQYF.